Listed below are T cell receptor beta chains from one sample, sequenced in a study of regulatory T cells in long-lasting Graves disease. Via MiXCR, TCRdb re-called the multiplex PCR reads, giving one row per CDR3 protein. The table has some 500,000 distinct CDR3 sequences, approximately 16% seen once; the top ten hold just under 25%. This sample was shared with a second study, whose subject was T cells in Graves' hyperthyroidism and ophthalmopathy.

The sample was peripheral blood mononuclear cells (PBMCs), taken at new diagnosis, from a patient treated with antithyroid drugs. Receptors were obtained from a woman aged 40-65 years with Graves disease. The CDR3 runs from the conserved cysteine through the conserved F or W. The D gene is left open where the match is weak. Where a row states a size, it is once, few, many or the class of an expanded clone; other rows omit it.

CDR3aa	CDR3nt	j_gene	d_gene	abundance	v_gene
CASRLSTGIGETQYF	TGTGCCAGCAGGCTCTCGACAGGGATCGGAGAGACCCAGTACTTC	TRBJ2-5	TRBD1	many	TRBV6-1
CASRTGGNEKLFF	TGTGCCAGCAGGACAGGGGGTAATGAAAAACTGTTTTTT	TRBJ1-4	TRBD1	few	TRBV6-1
CASRGPGDLWNQPQHF	TGTGCCAGCAGAGGACCCGGGGATCTTTGGAATCAGCCCCAGCATTTT	TRBJ1-5	-	-	TRBV6-2/TRBV6-3
CASSESGGNEKLFF	TGTGCCAGCAGTGAAAGCGGGGGGAATGAAAAACTGTTTTTT	TRBJ1-4	-	few	TRBV6-2/TRBV6-3
CASSDRTWDSPLHF	TGTGCCAGCAGCGATCGGACCTGGGATTCACCCCTCCACTTT	TRBJ1-6	-	many	TRBV2
CASREGQYNEQFF	TGTGCCAGCAGAGAGGGGCAGTACAATGAGCAGTTCTTC	TRBJ2-1	-	-	TRBV6-1
CASSRPQSLNTGELFF	TGTGCCAGTAGTAGGCCCCAAAGTCTTAACACCGGGGAGCTGTTTTTT	TRBJ2-2	-	many	TRBV19
CASSAQERRTQYF	TGTGCCAGCAGTGCGCAGGAGCGCCGGACCCAGTACTTC	TRBJ2-5	-	many	TRBV2
CASTNDRNYGYTF	TGTGCCAGCACCAACGACAGGAACTATGGCTACACCTTC	TRBJ1-2	-	many	TRBV27
CASSTLYPDTTNYGYTF	TGTGCCAGCAGTACCTTATACCCGGACACAACTAACTATGGCTACACCTTC	TRBJ1-2	-	-	TRBV27
CASSSRDSYGYTF	TGTGCCAGCAGTTCCCGGGACAGCTATGGCTACACCTTC	TRBJ1-2	TRBD1	-	TRBV6-5
CASSLIWGNEQFF	TGTGCCAGCAGCTTGATTTGGGGCAATGAGCAGTTCTTC	TRBJ2-1	-	few	TRBV5-4
CASSMGQLASPLNF	TGTGCCAGTAGTATGGGACAATTGGCCTCACCCCTCAACTTT	TRBJ1-6	-	once	TRBV19
CASSDRGNSGNTIYF	TGTGCCAGCAGTGACAGGGGAAACTCTGGAAACACCATATATTTT	TRBJ1-3	TRBD1	many	TRBV12-3/TRBV12-4
CASSQGGGEDNEQFF	TGTGCCAGCAGCCAAGGCGGGGGGGAAGACAATGAGCAGTTCTTC	TRBJ2-1	TRBD2	-	TRBV4-2
CASSLEGTVRTQYF	TGCGCCAGCAGCTTGGAGGGCACGGTTCGGACGCAGTATTTT	TRBJ2-3	-	many	TRBV5-1
CASRGAIGNTIYF	TGTGCCAGCCGAGGGGCTATTGGAAACACCATATATTTT	TRBJ1-3	-	-	TRBV28
CATSRGRDGSVSYEQYF	TGTGCCACCAGCAGAGGCCGGGACGGGAGTGTCTCCTACGAGCAGTACTTC	TRBJ2-7	-	-	TRBV15
CASSLGSGGVQETQYF	TGTGCCAGCAGCTTAGGCTCGGGGGGCGTTCAAGAGACCCAGTACTTC	TRBJ2-5	-	-	TRBV7-2
CASSPPNIEETQYF	TGTGCCAGCTCACCACCCAACATAGAAGAGACCCAGTACTTC	TRBJ2-5	-	many	TRBV18
CASSAHLGATERSGNTIYF	TGTGCCAGCAGCGCCCATCTTGGGGCCACAGAGCGCTCTGGAAACACCATATATTTT	TRBJ1-3	-	few	TRBV9